The rows below give T cell receptor beta chains drawn from one sample of a study of blood T cell repertoires in COVID-19. Produced via immunoSEQ multiplex PCR; TCRdb's table is partial and in-frame only. Among 200,000 to 250,000 clones listed, 85% to 90% were seen once. Sequenced material: peripheral blood. Source of these receptors: a man aged 50 or older with acute or convalescent COVID-19. CDR3s leave out the opening cysteine and the closing phenylalanine or tryptophan.

13 | TRBJ2-1 | TRBV18 | ASSPPGGPYNEQF
11 | TRBJ2-7 | TRBV5-3 | ARSDRGRHEQY
15 | TRBJ1-3 | TRBV30 | AWRKGGGHTSGNTIY
11 | TRBJ2-5 | TRBV10-2 | ASRPRGQETQY
10 | TRBJ1-4 | TRBV28 | ASSVDSEKLF
11 | TRBJ1-1 | TRBV9 | ASSVGEERKAF
12 | TRBJ2-1 | TRBV7-9 | ASSTGQGMAEQF
11 | TRBJ1-2 | TRBV19 | ASRREGYYGYT
12 | TRBJ1-2 | TRBV2 | ASTQGGAYYGYT
13 | TRBJ2-3 | TRBV7-8 | ASSFITGETDTQY
12 | TRBJ2-1 | TRBV7-7 | ASSLSGGENEQF
15 | TRBJ2-3 | TRBV7-9 | ASSLQGTSGITDTQY
11 | TRBJ1-4 | TRBV12-3/TRBV12-4 | ASSLSSDEKLF
13 | TRBJ1-1 | TRBV29-1 | SVNFLGLSNTEAF
11 | TRBJ1-2 | TRBV7-9 | ASSQLQDYGYT
10 | TRBJ1-2 | TRBV9 | ASSARDYGYT
11 | TRBJ2-2 | TRBV19 | ASKPTGTGELF
11 | TRBJ2-1 | TRBV9 | ASSAGTVNEQF
11 | TRBJ1-1 | TRBV10-2 | ASSESQGGEAF
11 | TRBJ2-5 | TRBV5-6 | ASSLSRGETQY
12 | TRBJ1-1 | TRBV19 | ASSVYRGATEAF
14 | TRBJ1-2 | TRBV6-1 | ASSEQGQALEDGYT
12 | TRBJ2-5 | TRBV7-6 | ASSQRSRAETQY
12 | TRBJ1-3 | TRBV6-6 | ASSYATGGNTIY
13 | TRBJ2-6 | TRBV10-2 | ASGDFLSGANVLT
14 | TRBJ2-5 | TRBV3-1/TRBV3-2 | ASSFQPSGGQETQY
13 | TRBJ1-2 | TRBV9 | ASSPLQGAVYGYT
12 | TRBJ1-3 | TRBV3-1/TRBV3-2 | ASSPGLVGNTIY
17 | TRBJ2-3 | TRBV5-4 | ASSLSGGAARRDTDTQY
9 | TRBJ1-1 | TRBV28 | ASGTDTEAF
12 | TRBJ1-2 | TRBV5-1 | ASSPDRANGGYT
13 | TRBJ1-2 | TRBV19 | ASSTTLGTNYGYT
10 | TRBJ1-5 | TRBV27 | ASSRDNQPQH
11 | TRBJ1-2 | TRBV6-1 | ASSEARGSGYT
10 | TRBJ2-5 | TRBV7-7 | ASSPLQETQY
14 | TRBJ2-5 | TRBV5-1 | ASSGIGTRGQETQY
12 | TRBJ2-3 | TRBV5-4 | ASSLGGEGDTQY
11 | TRBJ1-2 | TRBV29-1 | SGVPTGGNGYT
11 | TRBJ1-4 | TRBV7-2 | ASSPGGGEKLF
12 | TRBJ2-5 | TRBV6-5 | ASSRDSRERTQY
11 | TRBJ1-2 | TRBV19 | ATQTGSNYGYT
15 | TRBJ1-5 | TRBV5-8 | ASRSRPGTGFGQPQH
13 | TRBJ1-4 | TRBV19 | ASSMVTGGAEKLF
10 | TRBJ2-1 | TRBV5-1 | ASSLVSYEQF
12 | TRBJ1-1 | TRBV6-5 | ASSRGGEAAEAF
12 | TRBJ1-2 | TRBV6-1 | ASSERTGDYGYT